This TCR beta chain was found in a study of cytomegalovirus exposure and HLA in healthy donors. 13 Jbeta primers and 60 Vbeta primers were used for the PCR. Sequencing was performed with immunoSEQ multiplex PCR; in TCRdb, only in-frame clones are kept and a portion is missing. This table holds 75,000 to 90,000 clones, around 79% found once. Regarding donors, all were healthy bone marrow donors. The clonotype originates from a man in his forties in good health and CMV-seronegative. Material for sequencing was PBMCs.

The CDR3 here is CASSPQVPGTSGSNEQFF. The CDR3, as DNA: TGTGCCAGCTCACCACAAGTTCCCGGGACTAGCGGGAGCAATGAGCAGTTCTTC. This chain uses TRBV18 with TRBJ2-1; the match to TRBD2 covers 14 bases. The CDR3 runs 18 residues. The trim removed 1 base at V and 6 bases at J, leaving 8 bases unmatched. Germline assignment: CDR1 KGHSH and CDR2 LQKENI.